The 30 T cell receptor beta chains given below trace back to one sample, sequenced in a study of shared clonotypes between healthy human individuals. Assay: immunoSEQ multiplex PCR; the TCRdb copy retains only in-frame clones and omits some. The repertoire has hundreds of thousands of clones, roughly 97% of them found once; the top ten carry 0.045% to 0.07%. Sequenced: naive CD4+ T cells sorted from blood. Subset indicated: CD45RA+ positively selected. These receptors all stem from a woman in her twenties or thirties in good health.

The chain employs TRBV28 and TRBJ2-2; 7 positions agree with TRBD1. CDR1 is MDHEN and CDR2 is SYDVKM in the germline V gene. V gave up 6 bases and J gave up 4 bases; unmatched junction bases: 8. CDR3 length: 15 residues. The CDR3 loop reads CASSPGGVGTGELFF. The CDR3 DNA is TGTGCCAGCAGCCCAGGGGGAGTTGGCACCGGGGAGCTGTTTTTT.

The rearrangement links TRBV28 to TRBJ2-1; perhaps TRBD2 as D (5 bases). The CDR3 length is 15 residues. The germline V gene encodes CDR1 MDHEN and CDR2 SYDVKM. The V end lost 7 bases, the J end lost 2 bases, and 15 bases lay between the germline ends. The CDR3, as DNA: TGTGCCAGCAAGATCGGGATAGCAGCCTACAATGAGCAGTTCTTC. Amino acid sequence: CASKIGIAAYNEQFF. The full variable domain, completed using reference TRBV28 and TRBJ2-1, is DVKVTQSSRYLVKRTGEKVFLECVQDMDHENMFWYRQDPGLGLRLIYFSYDVKMKEKGDIPEGYSVSREKKERFSLILESASTNQTSMYLCASKIGIAAYNEQFFGPGTRLTVL.

The V call is TRBV5-1, the J call TRBJ1-1; 7 nucleotides line up with TRBD1. Looked up from germline, CDR1 is SGHRS and CDR2 is YFSETQ. The CDR3 has 12 residues. V dropped 2 bases and J dropped 6; count of bases not matched to a gene: 1. This chain's CDR3 is CASSFTGAEAFF. CDR3 DNA: TGCGCCAGCAGCTTCACAGGGGCTGAAGCTTTCTTT.

The chain employs TRBV11-2 and TRBJ2-1, with 13 bases aligning to TRBD2. CDR3 length: 14 residues. V was clipped by 5 bases and J by 9 bases; unmatched bases: 4. In germline, CDR1 is SGHAT, CDR2 FQNNGV. CDR3: CASSRTSGSTEQFF. In DNA, the CDR3 is TGTGCCAGCAGCCGGACTAGCGGGAGTACTGAGCAGTTCTTC.

The V gene is TRBV28, the J gene TRBJ1-1; no definite D call. From germline, CDR1 is MDHEN and CDR2 SYDVKM. CDR3 size: 15 residues. Trimming cost V 5 bases and J 3 bases, with 16 bases left between them. The CDR3 loop is CASSPPGRVYTEAFF. CDR3 sequence (DNA): TGTGCCAGCAGTCCCCCGGGTCGGGTTTACACTGAAGCTTTCTTT.

The chain is built from TRBV10-3 and TRBJ2-5; D may be TRBD2 (6 bases). Germline CDR1 reads ENHRY; CDR2 reads SYGVKD. The CDR3 sequence is 14 residues long. Trimming left V 2 bases short and J 5 bases short, with 12 bases between. The CDR3 here is CAISELEGAETQYF. Here the CDR3 DNA reads TGTGCCATCAGTGAGCTGGAGGGCGCGGAGACCCAGTACTTC.

Concerning this clone itself: No conserved phenylalanine or tryptophan ends this CDR3, so it is likely a read error. The CDR3 DNA reads TGTGCCAGTTCTAGCGGGAGGTACGAGCAGTACCTC. This codes for CASSSGRYEQYL. The V and J genes are TRBV7-9 and TRBJ2-7, with 11 bases lining up with TRBD2. CDR3 length equals 12 residues. With V trimmed by 9 bases and J by 4 bases, 2 bases remained unmatched. Germline loops: CDR1 SEHNR, CDR2 FQNEAQ (reference sequence).

This chain joins TRBV6-5 and TRBJ1-1; D not certain. Germline V CDR1 and CDR2: MNHEY, SVGAGI. Deletions cut 6 bases from V and 1 base from J, with 9 bases between. The CDR3 totals 13 residues. In DNA, the CDR3 is TGTGCCAGCAGGGGGAACGAGAACACTGAAGCTTTCTTT. It codes for CASRGNENTEAFF.

CDR3 nucleotide sequence: TGCGCCAGCAGCTTGGACAGCGACTTCTACAATGAGCAGTTCTTC. Translation gives CASSLDSDFYNEQFF. The V gene is TRBV5-1, the J gene TRBJ2-1; the D is unclear. Germline values: CDR1 SGHRS, CDR2 YFSETQ. V lost 0 bases and J lost 3, with 10 bases in between. This CDR3 has 15 residues.

V usage is TRBV27 and J usage is TRBJ2-1, with D tentatively TRBD1 (6 bases). CDR1 is MNHEY, CDR2 SMNVEV, per germline (reference sequence). This CDR3 region has 14 residues. Trimming left V 3 bases short and J 11 bases short, with 17 bases between. The CDR3 reads CASSLTDSYRKQFF. In DNA form, the CDR3 reads TGTGCCAGCAGTTTGACGGACAGTTATAGGAAGCAGTTCTTC.

This clone is a singleton in its sample. V usage is TRBV7-7 and J usage is TRBJ2-3, with 12 bases that match TRBD2. Germline V CDR1 and CDR2: SSHAT, FNYEAQ (reference sequence). This CDR3 contains 15 residues. The V segment lost 2 bases and the J segment 4 bases; nucleotides outside the gene matches: 1. CDR3 nucleotide sequence: TGTGCCAGCAGCTTACTAGCGGGAGGGGCAGATACGCAGTATTTT. Its protein product is CASSLLAGGADTQYF.

CDR3 sequence (DNA): TGCGCCAGCAGCTTGGTCGCAGGGGCCCAAGCGGGTGAAGCTTTCTTT. Its translation is CASSLVAGAQAGEAFF. The chain employs TRBV5-1 and TRBJ1-1; tentative D call: TRBD1 (6 bases). The CDR3 has 16 amino acids. Germline V lookup: CDR1 SGHRS, CDR2 YFSETQ. The germline V and J ends were trimmed by 0 bases and 7 bases, with 19 bases remaining between them. Full variable domain (rest looked up from reference TRBV5-1 and TRBJ1-1): KAGVTQTPRYLIKTRGQQVTLSCSPISGHRSVSWYQQTPGQGLQFLFEYFSETQRNKGNFPGRFSGRQFSNSRSEMNVSTLELGDSALYLCASSLVAGAQAGEAFFGQGTRLTVV.

V is TRBV25-1 and J is TRBJ2-5; D uncertain. This CDR3 has 15 amino acids. V shed 2 bases and J shed 2 bases, with 12 bases lying between them. Looked up from germline, CDR1 is MGHDK and CDR2 is SYGVNS. The CDR3 nucleotides are TGTGCCAGCAGTGAAATTGACCGTGTACAAGAGACCCAGTACTTC. Residues: CASSEIDRVQETQYF.

The chain is built from TRBV4-2 and TRBJ2-7; weak D call: TRBD2 (6 bases). The CDR3 is 14 amino acids. The V gene's germline CDR1 is LGHNA and CDR2 YNFKEQ. The V and J ends lost 4 bases and 0 bases respectively, with 10 bases between them. The CDR3 nucleotides are TGTGCCAGCAGCCCGCGGGACGGCTCCTACGAGCAGTACTTC. Its translation is CASSPRDGSYEQYF.

This chain links TRBV28 with TRBJ1-2; perhaps TRBD1 as D (6 bases). This CDR3 is built from 13 residues. The germline V gene has CDR1 MDHEN and CDR2 SYDVKM. Between the trimmed V and J ends, which lost 4 bases and 7 bases, there was a span of 13 bases. This chain's CDR3 is CASSSDRHIGYTF. In nucleotides, the CDR3 is TGTGCCAGCAGTTCCGACAGGCATATTGGCTACACCTTC.

This clone was picked up one time. CDR3 sequence (DNA): TGTGCCAGCAGCTTAGGGGTCAGCGCTAATGAAAAACTGTTTTTT. This codes for CASSLGVSANEKLFF. V gene TRBV11-1 combines with J gene TRBJ1-4; D is undetermined. The length of the CDR3 is 15 residues. The germline V and J ends were trimmed by 1 base and 3 bases, with 9 bases remaining between them. Germline V gene sequence: CDR1 SGHAT, CDR2 FQDESV (reference sequence).

The V gene is TRBV5-1, the J gene TRBJ2-7; 8 bases align to TRBD1. The J segment lost 4 bases and the V segment lost 3 bases, leaving 6 bases of the junction unmatched. Germline values: CDR1 SGHRS, CDR2 YFSETQ. There are 14 residues in the CDR3. CDR3 sequence (DNA): TGCGCCAGCAGCTCCAGGGGGCCGGCTTACGAGCAGTACTTC. The encoded protein is CASSSRGPAYEQYF.

The chain joins TRBV27 to TRBJ1-6; TRBD1 matches at 7 bases. Trimming at V came to 5 bases and at J to 9 bases, leaving 10 bases not matched to a gene. Germline loops: CDR1 MNHEY, CDR2 SMNVEV (reference sequence). CDR3 length: 15 residues. CDR3: CASSMDRWLRSPLHF. DNA for the CDR3: TGTGCCAGCAGTATGGACAGGTGGTTACGTTCACCCCTCCACTTT.

V gene TRBV29-1 combines with J gene TRBJ2-5; 7 nucleotides line up with TRBD2. J lost 7 bases, V lost 1 base, and 6 bases had no gene match. The CDR3 extends over 13 amino acids. Germline CDR1 reads SQVTM; CDR2 reads ANQGSEA. The CDR3 is CSVEGPGGATQYF. In nucleotides, the CDR3 is TGCAGCGTTGAAGGACCGGGGGGTGCGACCCAGTACTTC.

This chain uses TRBV2 with TRBJ2-1; unclear D gene. Germline CDR1 SNHLY, CDR2 FYNNEI. CDR3 length equals 13 residues. V dropped 10 bases and J dropped 1 base, with 11 bases sitting between them. CDR3 loop: CAILSISYNEQFF. CDR3 nucleotides: TGTGCCATCCTTAGCATTTCCTACAATGAGCAGTTCTTC. Full variable domain (missing parts from reference TRBV2 and TRBJ2-1): EPEVTQTPSHQVTQMGQEVILRCVPISNHLYFYWYRQILGQKVEFLVSFYNNEISEKSEIFDDQFSVERPDGSNFTLKIRSTKLEDSAMYFCAILSISYNEQFFGPGTRLTVL.

In this sample, this clone turned up once. The chain has TRBV28 and TRBJ2-3, with D unclear. Trimming pared 8 bases from V and 7 bases from J, leaving 25 bases between. Germline CDR1 is MDHEN and CDR2 is SYDVKM. The length of the CDR3 is 16 residues. This CDR3 is CASSYWASEPRNTQYF. The CDR3 region has the DNA TGTGCCAGCTCGTATTGGGCGAGCGAGCCCCGGAATACGCAGTATTTT.

The chain couples TRBV10-2 to TRBJ1-2, with D possibly being TRBD1 (5 bases). The CDR3 covers 13 residues. Germline lookup yields CDR1 WSHSY and CDR2 SAAADI. Trimming shortened V by 11 bases and J by 6 bases, and 19 bases separated the two germline ends. CDR3 loop: CASTGRQGNGYTF. DNA for the CDR3: TGCGCCTCTACAGGACGGCAGGGTAATGGCTACACCTTC.

Of note for this clone: Other DNA sequences within the sample encode an identical CDR3. The chain carries TRBV18 and TRBJ2-7; 9 bases align to TRBD1. Germline V gene lookup returns CDR1 KGHSH and CDR2 LQKENI. J lost 3 bases, V lost 2 bases, and 2 bases had no gene match. The CDR3 has 14 residues. The CDR3 sequence is CASSPGTGLYEQYF. The DNA for the CDR3 is TGTGCCAGCTCACCAGGGACAGGGCTCTACGAGCAGTACTTC.

V and J are TRBV20-1 and TRBJ1-2; D gene unclear. The V gene's germline CDR1 is DFQATT and CDR2 SNEGSKA (reference sequence). This CDR3 is 11 amino acids long. V was trimmed by 5 bases and J by 8 bases, leaving 12 bases between them. The CDR3 spells CSADARSGYTF. CDR3 coding DNA: TGCAGTGCTGACGCAAGGAGCGGCTACACCTTC.

The J gene is TRBJ2-7, the V gene TRBV4-1, with D tentatively TRBD1 (5 bases). V lost 1 base and J lost 0, with 16 bases in between. The length of the CDR3 is 17 residues. CDR1 is MGHRA and CDR2 is YSYEKL in the germline V gene. CDR3 sequence (DNA): TGCGCCAGCAGCCAAGGGGGCCGAGCGATGAGCTCCTACGAGCAGTACTTC. This sequence encodes CASSQGGRAMSSYEQYF.

The chain carries TRBV15 and TRBJ2-1; 7 bases agree with TRBD1. After removal of 0 bases from V and 7 bases from J, the junction contained 12 bases not matched to a gene. This CDR3 has 17 residues. The germline V gene has CDR1 LNHNV and CDR2 YYDKDF (reference sequence). CDR3 loop: CATSRDPFTGVLNEQFF. CDR3 in DNA: TGTGCCACCAGCAGAGATCCGTTCACAGGGGTACTAAATGAGCAGTTCTTC.

The rearrangement joins TRBV7-9 to TRBJ2-3; 9 positions agree with TRBD1. V dropped 5 bases and J dropped 4; count of bases not matched to a gene: 13. Germline values: CDR1 SEHNR, CDR2 FQNEAQ (reference sequence). The CDR3 contains 17 residues. CDR3 nucleotides: TGTGCCAGCAGCCAAAAGGCACAGGGGGCTATCGCAGATACGCAGTATTTT. This sequence encodes CASSQKAQGAIADTQYF.

The V gene is TRBV6-6, the J gene TRBJ2-3; TRBD2 is a possible D gene (6 bases). Germline V CDR1 and CDR2: MNHNY, SVGAGI (reference sequence). The CDR3 is made up of 15 amino acids. With 7 bases removed from V and 2 bases from J, the gap between germline ends came to 16 bases. Here the CDR3 reads CASTSASTSTDTQYF. For the CDR3, the DNA is TGTGCCAGCACTAGCGCCTCCACCTCCACAGATACGCAGTATTTT.

This chain uses TRBV7-2 with TRBJ2-1, with a tentative D call TRBD1 (5 bases). Trimming pared 2 bases from V and 6 bases from J, leaving 17 bases between. CDR1 is SGHTA, CDR2 FQGNSA, per germline. CDR3 length: 16 amino acids. The chain's CDR3 is CASSLSGGAPGNEQFF. CDR3 bases: TGTGCCAGCAGCTTATCCGGTGGGGCTCCCGGCAATGAGCAGTTCTTC.

The rearrangement links TRBV9 to TRBJ2-1; 11 bases match TRBD2. Germline CDR1 is SGDLS and CDR2 is YYNGEE. The CDR3 consists of 15 residues. Trimming cost V 4 bases and J 6 bases; bases outside gene matches: 6. As DNA, the CDR3 is TGTGCCAGCAGCCCTACCGGGACTAGCGGCAATGAGCAGTTCTTC. It codes for CASSPTGTSGNEQFF.